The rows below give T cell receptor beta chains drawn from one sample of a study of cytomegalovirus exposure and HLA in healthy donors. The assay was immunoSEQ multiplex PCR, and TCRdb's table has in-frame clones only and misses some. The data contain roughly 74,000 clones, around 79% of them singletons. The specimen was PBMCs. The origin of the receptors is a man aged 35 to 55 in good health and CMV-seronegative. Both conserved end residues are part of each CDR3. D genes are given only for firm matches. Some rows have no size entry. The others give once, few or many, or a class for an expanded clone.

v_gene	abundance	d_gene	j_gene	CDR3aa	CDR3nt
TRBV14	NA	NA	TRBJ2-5	CASSQVPGRGETQYF	TGTGCCAGCAGCCAAGTCCCCGGGCGGGGTGAGACCCAGTACTTC
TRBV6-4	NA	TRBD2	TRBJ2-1	CASSPQSSGRIEQFF	TGTGCCAGCAGCCCCCAATCTAGCGGGAGGATTGAGCAGTTCTTC
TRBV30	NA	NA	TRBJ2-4	CAWSVSGSKNIQYF	TGTGCCTGGAGTGTATCAGGGTCCAAAAACATTCAGTACTTC
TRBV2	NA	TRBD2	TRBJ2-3	CASRTGTSPTDTQYF	TGTGCCAGCAGAACCGGGACTAGCCCCACAGATACGCAGTATTTT
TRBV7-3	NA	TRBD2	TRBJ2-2	CASSPATGGRARGGELFF	TGTGCCAGCAGCCCCGCGACTGGCGGGAGGGCCAGAGGCGGGGAGCTGTTTTTT
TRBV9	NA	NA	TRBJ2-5	CASSTGLQETQYF	TGTGCCAGCAGCACAGGGCTTCAAGAGACCCAGTACTTC
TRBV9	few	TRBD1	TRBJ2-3	CASSVDGQGLNTQYF	TGTGCCAGCAGCGTAGACGGACAGGGGTTAAATACGCAGTATTTT
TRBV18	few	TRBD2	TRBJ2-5	CASSPDSSGQETQYF	TGTGCCAGCTCACCGGACTCTAGCGGCCAAGAGACCCAGTACTTC
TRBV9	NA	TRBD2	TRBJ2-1	CASSAPPTSYLYNEQFF	TGTGCCAGCAGCGCCCCTCCGACTAGCTACCTTTACAATGAGCAGTTCTTC
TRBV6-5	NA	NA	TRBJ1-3	CASSSPTASGNTIYF	TGTGCCAGCAGTTCTCCAACAGCCTCTGGAAACACCATATATTTT
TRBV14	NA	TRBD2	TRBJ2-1	CASSQEIIAGENEQFF	TGTGCCAGCAGCCAAGAAATAATAGCGGGAGAAAATGAGCAGTTCTTC
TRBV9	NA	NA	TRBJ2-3	CASSVPSDTQYF	TGTGCCAGCAGCGTACCTTCAGATACGCAGTATTTT
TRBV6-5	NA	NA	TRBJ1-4	CASSLVPTNEKLFF	TGTGCCAGCAGTCTAGTCCCAACTAATGAAAAACTGTTTTTT
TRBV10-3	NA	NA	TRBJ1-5	CASTGDMDQAQHF	TGTGCCTCGACAGGTGATATGGATCAGGCCCAGCATTTT
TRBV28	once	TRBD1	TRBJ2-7	CASSNTYVNNLTGTSSYEQYF	TGTGCCAGCAGTAACACTTACGTCAACAACCTGACAGGGACAAGCTCCTACGAGCAGTACTTC
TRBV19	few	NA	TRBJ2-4	CAVTGREAKNSQYF	TGTGCCGTGACGGGGAGAGAAGCCAAAAACAGTCAGTACTTC
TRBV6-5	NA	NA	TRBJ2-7	CASSRGTSYEQYF	TGTGCCAGCAGTAGGGGGACCTCCTACGAGCAGTACTTC
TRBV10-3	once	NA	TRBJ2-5	CAISEPGHTQETQYF	TGTGCCATCAGTGAGCCGGGACACACACAAGAGACCCAGTACTTC
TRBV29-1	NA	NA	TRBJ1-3	CSVPGWEAPSGNTIYF	TGCAGCGTTCCAGGGTGGGAGGCCCCCTCTGGAAACACCATATATTTT
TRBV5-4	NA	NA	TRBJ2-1	CASSLVGSEANEQFF	TGTGCCAGCAGCTTGGTCGGGAGCGAGGCCAATGAGCAGTTCTTC
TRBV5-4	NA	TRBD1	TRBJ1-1	CASSESGTGRTEAFF	TGTGCCAGCAGCGAGTCCGGGACAGGGCGAACTGAAGCTTTCTTT
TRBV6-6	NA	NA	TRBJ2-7	CASSLQGTYEQYF	TGTGCCAGCAGTCTGCAGGGTACCTACGAGCAGTACTTC
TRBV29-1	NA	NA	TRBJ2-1	CSLSSEVYNEQFF	TGCAGCTTATCTAGCGAGGTCTACAATGAGCAGTTCTTC
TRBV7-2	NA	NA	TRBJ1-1	CASSLAAQVHTEAFF	TGTGCCAGCAGCTTAGCGGCCCAGGTCCACACTGAAGCTTTCTTT
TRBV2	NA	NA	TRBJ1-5	CASSEAEGTQPQHF	TGTGCCAGCAGTGAAGCGGAGGGTACTCAGCCCCAGCATTTT
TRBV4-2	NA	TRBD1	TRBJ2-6	CASSRTGGISGANVLTF	TGTGCCAGCAGCCGGACAGGAGGAATCTCTGGGGCCAACGTCCTGACTTTC
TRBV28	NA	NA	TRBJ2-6	CASSPLEGHTDGLTF	TGTGCCAGCAGTCCCTTGGAGGGGCACACCGACGGCCTGACTTTC
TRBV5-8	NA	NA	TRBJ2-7	CASSPVSSYEQYF	TGTGCCAGCAGTCCGGTAAGCTCCTACGAGCAGTACTTC
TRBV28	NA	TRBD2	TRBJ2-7	CASLTRTSNEQYF	TGTGCCAGCCTTACCAGGACTAGCAACGAGCAGTACTTC